Listed below are T cell receptor beta chains from one sample, sequenced in a study of blood T cells in healthy people across ages. One entry per CDR3 protein results from TCRdb running MiXCR on the 5' RACE reads. The data hold more than 650,000 distinct CDR3 sequences, with 22% observed a single time. Sample: blood. These receptors were taken from a man between 65 and 80 years old in good health. The CDR3 runs from the conserved cysteine through the conserved F or W. A D gene is named only where the DNA matches it firmly. Clone size appears in some rows only: once, few, many, or a class for an expanded clone.

>-|TRBJ2-4|TRBV6-1|-
CASSDLTKGGVAKNIQYF
>-|TRBJ2-3|TRBV20-1|-
CSARPGTLDTQYF
>-|TRBJ2-1|TRBV7-9|few
CASSLTRGSYNEQFF
>-|TRBJ2-7|TRBV20-1|-
CSARDADRSSYEQYF
>TRBD1|-|TRBV2|-
CASSEVRDRGRYEQYF
>TRBD1|TRBJ2-5|TRBV10-3|many
CAIRGTGETQYF
>TRBD1|TRBJ1-1|TRBV3-1|few
CASSHRDRANTEAFF
>-|TRBJ2-4|TRBV13|-
CASSFRTDQNIQYF
>-|TRBJ2-5|TRBV29-1|-
CSEGAQGESETQYF
>-|TRBJ1-5|TRBV20-1|few
CSARQVNSNQPQHF
>-|TRBJ1-3|TRBV9|few
CASSEVTPGNTIYF
>TRBD2|TRBJ2-1|TRBV5-5|-
CASSLGLAGVMYNEQFF
>TRBD1|TRBJ2-7|TRBV2|few
CARSFLGQGGEQYF
>-|TRBJ1-1|TRBV20-1|few
CSSLRTTEAFF
>-|TRBJ2-1|TRBV4-3|-
CASSQPGREQFF
>-|-|TRBV5-5|-
CASSLGGPSPRETQYF
>TRBD2|-|TRBV9|-
CASSPSRGVSYNEQFF
>-|TRBJ1-5|TRBV21-1|-
CASSNDTLGNQPQHF
>-|TRBJ1-1|TRBV10-3|few
CAISVGPWSTEAFF
>TRBD2|TRBJ2-3|TRBV4-2|-
CASSQELTSGGDTQYF
>TRBD1|TRBJ1-1|TRBV6-1|-
CASRRDREAEAFF
>-|TRBJ1-2|TRBV29-1|-
CSVDSRGEIHANYGYTF
>TRBD2|TRBJ2-1|TRBV5-6|few
CASSSLTSGYNEQFF
>TRBD1|TRBJ2-1|TRBV24-1|-
CATRKGQYNEQFF
>-|TRBJ2-1|TRBV3-1|-
CASGLGAGAYNEQFF
>TRBD1|-|TRBV12-3/TRBV12-4|-
CASSSIGQGGWYNEQFF
>-|TRBJ2-5|TRBV7-2|few
CASSLAVFSQETQYF
>TRBD1|-|TRBV12-3/TRBV12-4|-
CASSRTGVYNEQFF
>-|TRBJ1-1|TRBV27|-
CASRIQGYLDTEAFF
>TRBD1|TRBJ2-5|TRBV7-2|few
CASSLGTGVETQYF
>-|TRBJ1-5|TRBV24-1|few
CATEQGGRGGNQPQHF
>TRBD1|TRBJ1-3|TRBV12-5|once
CASGLADRGRLGNTIYF
>TRBD2|TRBJ2-3|TRBV6-6|few
CASRDTGLGSTDTQYF
>TRBD1|TRBJ1-1|TRBV6-2/TRBV6-3|few
CASTRDRGNTEAFF
>TRBD1|TRBJ1-3|TRBV29-1|-
CSVYPDRDLASGNTIYF
>-|TRBJ2-1|TRBV9|-
CASSVGSGYNEQFF
>-|TRBJ1-2|TRBV7-2|many
CASSLDRQVYGYTF
>TRBD2|TRBJ2-5|TRBV5-1|many
CASSREVQETQYF
>TRBD2|TRBJ2-3|TRBV20-1|few
CSASPGLAGVFTDTQYF
>-|TRBJ1-4|TRBV9|-
CASSVEGGFATNEKLFF
>TRBD1|TRBJ1-6|TRBV19|-
CASGTVSPLHF
>TRBD2|TRBJ2-1|TRBV4-1|many
CASSQDTTSGAPNEQFF
>-|TRBJ1-2|TRBV20-1|-
CSARGTASNYGYTF
>TRBD1|TRBJ2-1|TRBV12-3/TRBV12-4|-
CASSLAQGKNEQFF
>-|TRBJ1-4|TRBV5-1|few
CASSPLGSPNEKLFF
>-|TRBJ2-7|TRBV18|-
CASSQEASSAEQYF
>TRBD1|TRBJ2-7|TRBV6-5|-
CASSYVRDSSYEQYF
>-|TRBJ2-2|TRBV6-5|few
CASSPTARTGELFF
>-|TRBJ2-1|TRBV29-1|-
CSVEQGIPLRSSYNEQFF
>-|TRBJ1-6|TRBV5-6|few
CASSQTYNSPLHF
>-|TRBJ1-1|TRBV28|-
CASIPPMGLGTTEAFF
>TRBD2|TRBJ2-3|TRBV7-8|-
CASSLWLAGVSMGADTQYF
>-|TRBJ1-1|TRBV12-3/TRBV12-4|-
CASRNDDRNTEAFF
>-|TRBJ2-3|TRBV6-1|few
CASTVADTQYF
>TRBD1|TRBJ2-1|TRBV9|few
CASSRRTGNLLNEQFF
>-|TRBJ1-4|TRBV16|few
CASSPGGAELFF
>TRBD1|TRBJ2-3|TRBV14|few
CASSQLGTGAQDTQYF
>TRBD1|TRBJ2-3|TRBV20-1|few
CSAYEGQGTMRQYF
>-|TRBJ1-6|TRBV5-1|few
CASSLDSAPDSPLHF
>TRBD1|TRBJ2-7|TRBV9|few
CASSLRAQGAPKQYF